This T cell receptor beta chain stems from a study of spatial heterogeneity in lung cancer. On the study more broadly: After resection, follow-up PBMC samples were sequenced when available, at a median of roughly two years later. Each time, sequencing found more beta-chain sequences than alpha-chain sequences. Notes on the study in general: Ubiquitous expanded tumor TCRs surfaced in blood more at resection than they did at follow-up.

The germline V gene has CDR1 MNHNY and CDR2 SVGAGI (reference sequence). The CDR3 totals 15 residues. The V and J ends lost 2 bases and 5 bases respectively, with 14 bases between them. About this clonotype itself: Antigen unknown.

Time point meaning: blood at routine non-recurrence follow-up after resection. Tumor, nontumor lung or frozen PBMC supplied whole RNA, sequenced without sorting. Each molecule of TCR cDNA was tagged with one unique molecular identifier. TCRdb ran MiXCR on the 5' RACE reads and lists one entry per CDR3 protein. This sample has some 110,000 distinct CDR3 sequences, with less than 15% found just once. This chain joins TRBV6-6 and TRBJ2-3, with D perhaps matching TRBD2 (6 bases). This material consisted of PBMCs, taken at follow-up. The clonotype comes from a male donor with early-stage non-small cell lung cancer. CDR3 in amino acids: CASSYPGARRDTQYF. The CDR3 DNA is TGTGCCAGCAGTTACCCGGGAGCAAGGAGAGATACGCAGTATTTT.